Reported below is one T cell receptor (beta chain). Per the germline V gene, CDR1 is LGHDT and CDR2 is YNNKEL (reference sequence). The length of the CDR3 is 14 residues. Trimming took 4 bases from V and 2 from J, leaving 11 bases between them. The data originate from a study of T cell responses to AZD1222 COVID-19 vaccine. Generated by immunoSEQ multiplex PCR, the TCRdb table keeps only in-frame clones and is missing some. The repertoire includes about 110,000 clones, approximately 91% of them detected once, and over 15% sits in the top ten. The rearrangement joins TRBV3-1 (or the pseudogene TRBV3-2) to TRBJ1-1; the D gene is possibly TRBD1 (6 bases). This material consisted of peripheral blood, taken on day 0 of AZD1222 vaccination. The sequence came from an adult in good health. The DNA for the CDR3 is TGTGCCAGCAGCCTATGGACAGCCAACACTGAAGCTTTCTTT. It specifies CASSLWTANTEAFF.